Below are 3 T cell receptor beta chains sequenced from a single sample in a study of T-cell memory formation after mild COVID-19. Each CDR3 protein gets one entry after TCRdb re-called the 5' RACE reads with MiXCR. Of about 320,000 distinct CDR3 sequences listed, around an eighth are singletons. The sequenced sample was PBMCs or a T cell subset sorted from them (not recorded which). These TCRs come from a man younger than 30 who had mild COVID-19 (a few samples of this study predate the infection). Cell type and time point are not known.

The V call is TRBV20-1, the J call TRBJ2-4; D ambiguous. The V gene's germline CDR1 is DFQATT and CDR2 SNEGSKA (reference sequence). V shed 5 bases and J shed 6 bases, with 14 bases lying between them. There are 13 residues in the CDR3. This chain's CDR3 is CSAPFSGTNIQYF. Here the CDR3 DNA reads TGCAGTGCTCCCTTCTCAGGAACAAACATTCAGTACTTC.

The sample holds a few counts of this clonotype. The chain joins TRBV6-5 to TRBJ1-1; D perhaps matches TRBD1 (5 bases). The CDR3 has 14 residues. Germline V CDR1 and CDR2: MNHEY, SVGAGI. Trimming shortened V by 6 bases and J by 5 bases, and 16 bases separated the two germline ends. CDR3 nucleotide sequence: TGTGCCAGCAGGCCCGGGACCTGGGGGACTGAAGCTTTCTTT. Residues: CASRPGTWGTEAFF.

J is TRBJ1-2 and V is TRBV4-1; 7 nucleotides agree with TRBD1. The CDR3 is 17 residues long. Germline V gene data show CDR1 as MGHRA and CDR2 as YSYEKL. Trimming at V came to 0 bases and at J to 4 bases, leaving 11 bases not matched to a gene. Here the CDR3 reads CASSQETGQRRGYGYTF. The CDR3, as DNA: TGCGCCAGCAGCCAAGAAACGGGACAGAGGAGGGGCTATGGCTACACCTTC.